The T cell receptor beta chain under discussion was sequenced for a study of cytomegalovirus exposure and HLA in healthy donors. Study outcomes and limitations: Cytomegalovirus-associated TCR beta chains were listed, numbering roughly 150. The authors later linked a missense DCLRE1C variant to TCR beta V- and J-gene trimming.

In the case of this clone: The antigen remains unidentified.

PCR was performed using 60 Vbeta and 13 Jbeta primers. Sequenced by immunoSEQ multiplex PCR; TCRdb stores in-frame clones only, minus some. The sample lists roughly 220,000 clones, 75% to 90% occurring once. Each donor's status was that of a healthy bone marrow donor. Though probably carrying unrecorded immune exposures, donors were nominally healthy at sampling. This receptor was identified in a woman between 35 and 50 years old in good health and CMV-seronegative. Sequenced material: PBMCs.

The CDR3: CAISPGVNYGYTF. The CDR3 region has the DNA TGTGCCATCAGTCCGGGTGTGAACTATGGCTACACCTTC. The rearrangement uses TRBV10-3 and TRBJ1-2; D ambiguous. CDR1 is ENHRY, CDR2 SYGVKD, per germline. This CDR3 comprises 13 residues. V lost 5 bases, J lost 2 bases, and 9 bases lay in between.